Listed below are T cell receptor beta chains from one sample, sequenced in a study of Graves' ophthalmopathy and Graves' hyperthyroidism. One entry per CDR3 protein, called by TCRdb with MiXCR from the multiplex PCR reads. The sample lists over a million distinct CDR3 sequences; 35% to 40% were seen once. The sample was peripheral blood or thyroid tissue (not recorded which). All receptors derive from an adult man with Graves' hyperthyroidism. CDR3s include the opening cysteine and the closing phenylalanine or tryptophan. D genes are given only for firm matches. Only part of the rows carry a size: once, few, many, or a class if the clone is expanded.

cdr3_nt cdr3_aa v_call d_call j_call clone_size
TGCAGCGTGGGGGACAGGGCGAATCAGCCCCAGCATTTT CSVGDRANQPQHF TRBV29-1 TRBD1 TRBJ1-5 many
TGCAGTGCTAGAGACGACCGTATAGAGACCCAGTACTTC CSARDDRIETQYF TRBV20-1 - TRBJ2-5 few
TGTGCCATCAGTGTTGGGACAGGGGGCCCCTATGGCTACACCTTC CAISVGTGGPYGYTF TRBV10-3 TRBD1 TRBJ1-2 -
TGCAGCGCTGGCGGGACAGCTAACTATGGCTACACCTTC CSAGGTANYGYTF TRBV29-1 TRBD1 TRBJ1-2 many
TGCGCCAGCAGTGAGCCGGACAGTCTTGTAAAGGGGCATGGCTACACCTTC CASSEPDSLVKGHGYTF TRBV10-2 - TRBJ1-2 -
TGTGCCAGCAGCGCCCGACTAGCGGGAGACCGAGAGACCCAGTACTTC CASSARLAGDRETQYF TRBV7-9 TRBD2 TRBJ2-5 many
TGTGCCAGCAGTGGGGTGTCTAGCTCCTACGAGCAGTACTTC CASSGVSSSYEQYF TRBV6-5 - TRBJ2-7 -
TGCAGTGCTAGAGAGTACCAAGAGACCCAGTACTTC CSAREYQETQYF TRBV20-1 - TRBJ2-5 many
TGTGCCAGTCTCTATCTCCGGGGGGTAACCGGGGAGCTGTTTTTT CASLYLRGVTGELFF TRBV28 TRBD2 TRBJ2-2 -
TGTGCCAGCAGCCAATCGGGTTTGATTTCATATGGCTACACCTTC CASSQSGLISYGYTF TRBV14 - TRBJ1-2 many
TGTGCCAGCCGCGACAGGTCTGAAAGAGAGCAGTACTTC CASRDRSEREQYF TRBV6-5 - TRBJ2-7 -
TGTGCCAGCAGTCGACAGGGGGCCAGCGAGCAGCCCCAGCATTTT CASSRQGASEQPQHF TRBV7-9 TRBD1 TRBJ1-5 -
TGTGCCAGCAGCTTCCAGATGACAGGGTATGGCTACACCTTC CASSFQMTGYGYTF TRBV19 TRBD1 TRBJ1-2 -
TGCAGCGTTGCGACAGAAGCACAAGAGACCCAGTACTTC CSVATEAQETQYF TRBV29-1 - TRBJ2-5 few
TGTGCCAGCTCCGCGGGACCCGGAGTCTACGAGCAGTACTTC CASSAGPGVYEQYF TRBV10-3 - TRBJ2-7 many
TGCAGTGCTCCAAACCAATACCGACGGGGTAATGGCTACACCTTC CSAPNQYRRGNGYTF TRBV20-1 - TRBJ1-2 many
TGTGCCAGCAGAACCATGCGGAACACTGAAGCTTTCTTT CASRTMRNTEAFF TRBV10-3 - TRBJ1-1 -
TGTGCCAGCAGTTTGGCAGGGGAGTCCGAGCAGTACTTC CASSLAGESEQYF TRBV10-3 - TRBJ2-7 -
TGTGCCAGCAGTTACACGGGCGGGGTCACAGATACGCAGTATTTT CASSYTGGVTDTQYF TRBV6-6 - TRBJ2-3 -
TGTGCCAGCAGCCTGGGCCTAGCGGGAGTTAGAGGGGAGCTGTTTTTT CASSLGLAGVRGELFF TRBV9 TRBD2 TRBJ2-2 few
TGTGCCAGCAGCTTACAGGGGGCGAAACTGTTTTTT CASSLQGAKLFF TRBV7-9 TRBD1 TRBJ1-4 many
TGTGCCATCAGTGGCGACGGTTACACTGAAGCTTTCTTT CAISGDGYTEAFF TRBV10-3 - TRBJ1-1 many
TGTGCCAGCAGCAAAGGCCCCTACGAGCAGTACTTC CASSKGPYEQYF TRBV7-2 - TRBJ2-7 many
TGCAGTGCTAGAGGGAGGGTCACCGCCTACGAGCAGTACTTC CSARGRVTAYEQYF TRBV20-1 - TRBJ2-7 many
TGTGCCAGCAGGGACCCGGGACTCATGAACACTGAAGCTCTCTTT CASRDPGLMNTEALF TRBV10-3 - TRBJ1-1 -
TGTGCCAGCAGCTACGACAGGGCCAACGAGCAGTACTTC CASSYDRANEQYF TRBV7-3 TRBD1 TRBJ2-7 many
TGCAGTGCTAGAGGTTGGGACACCCAAGAGACCCAGTACTTC CSARGWDTQETQYF TRBV20-1 - TRBJ2-5 many
TGTGCCAGCAGCTTAGAGTTTAGCGGGATCGAGACCCAGTACTTC CASSLEFSGIETQYF TRBV11-2 TRBD2 TRBJ2-5 -
TGTGCCACATATAGCGGTCGCAGGGCCGAGGGGGAGGGAAACACCATATATTTT CATYSGRRAEGEGNTIYF TRBV15 - TRBJ1-3 -
TGTGCCAGCAGCTGGGCGGGGGTCAATGAGCAGTTCTTC CASSWAGVNEQFF TRBV14 TRBD2 TRBJ2-1 many
TGTGCCACCTACAGTTCGAGGGAAGCTTTCTTT CATYSSREAFF TRBV6-5 - TRBJ1-1 many
TGTGCCAGCAGCGCAACGCCGGGACAGGGGGCCTCAGGGGCTTTCTTT CASSATPGQGASGAFF TRBV9 TRBD1 TRBJ1-1 many
TGTGCCAGCAGTTACTCCTTGGCGACGGGCTCCGATGAAGCTTTCTTT CASSYSLATGSDEAFF TRBV6-5 - TRBJ1-1 -
TGTGCCATCAGCGATGGGGGAGGGGTGTGGTACTTC CAISDGGGVWYF TRBV10-3 TRBD2 TRBJ2-7 once
TGTGCCAGCAGGAAGGGACATTCCTACGAGCAGTACTTC CASRKGHSYEQYF TRBV7-2 - TRBJ2-7 many
TGTGCCAGCAGCTTGGGCCAAAGGGGCTCCCTCGAGCAGTACTTC CASSLGQRGSLEQYF TRBV7-2 - TRBJ2-7 many
TGTGCCATCAGGGCGGGGGCGGGACCCGGCGGGCAGTACTTC CAIRAGAGPGGQYF TRBV10-3 - TRBJ2-7 many
TGTGCCATCAGTGAGAAGTCAACGGGCGAGCAGTACTTC CAISEKSTGEQYF TRBV10-3 - TRBJ2-7 -
TGCAGCGTTGAGGCAGGGGTTGGGGCCAACGTCCTGACTTTC CSVEAGVGANVLTF TRBV29-1 - TRBJ2-6 many
TGTGCCATCAGTGAGGGTCCCCTCCACTTT CAISEGPLHF TRBV10-3 - TRBJ1-6 -
TGTGCCAGCAGCTTAGAGCTCGTGCTCATCTACGAGCAGTACTTC CASSLELVLIYEQYF TRBV11-2 - TRBJ2-7 -
TGCAGCGTTGAAGACGAGGTGCGTGAGACCCAGTACTTC CSVEDEVRETQYF TRBV29-1 - TRBJ2-5 -
TGTGCCACTACAGGACTGGATAGCAATCAGCCCCAGCATTTT CATTGLDSNQPQHF TRBV19 - TRBJ1-5 many
TGCGCCAGCAGCTTAGAGGGGGGAACGGAGACCCAGTACTTC CASSLEGGTETQYF TRBV5-1 - TRBJ2-5 many
TGTGCCACCAGCAGGCTAACAGGGACAGAGACCCAGTACTTC CATSRLTGTETQYF TRBV15 - TRBJ2-5 many
TGTGCCAGCAGCCTACGACTAGCGGGGGCTTCGAACACCGGGGAGCTGTTTTTT CASSLRLAGASNTGELFF TRBV7-9 TRBD2 TRBJ2-2 many
TGCAGCGGGGCTACTACAGGGGCATTGGGCCAGTACTTC CSGATTGALGQYF TRBV29-1 TRBD1 TRBJ2-5 many
TGCAGCGCGCGGGACACCTATGGCTACACCTTC CSARDTYGYTF TRBV29-1 - TRBJ1-2 many
TGTGCCACTAGCGGCTTCTACGAGCAGTACTTC CATSGFYEQYF TRBV6-2/TRBV6-3 TRBD2 TRBJ2-7 -
TGCAGTGCTAGAGGTTCAGGGGGTAACGAGCAGTACTTC CSARGSGGNEQYF TRBV20-1 TRBD1 TRBJ2-7 many
TGCGCCAGCAAGTCGGGTCAGGGGACCGGGGAGCTGTTTTTT CASKSGQGTGELFF TRBV10-1 - TRBJ2-2 many
TGTGCCAGCAGCCCCGGTCGACAGGGACTCTACGAGCAGTACTTC CASSPGRQGLYEQYF TRBV7-8 - TRBJ2-7 few
TGTGCCATCAGTGCCGGGACAGGGGGCAACTATGGCTACACCTTC CAISAGTGGNYGYTF TRBV10-3 TRBD1 TRBJ1-2 few
TGCAGTGCTAGCGGGGAGAGACAGGCACCAACCCCTCACAAACAAGAGACCCAGTACTTC CSASGERQAPTPHKQETQYF TRBV20-1 - TRBJ2-5 few
TGTGCCAGCAGCATCAAGGAGGGGAGCGTCGACACCGGGGAGCTGTTTTTT CASSIKEGSVDTGELFF TRBV9 - TRBJ2-2 -
TGTGCCAGCAGCTCAGGGCCAAGGAGCACTGAAGCTTTCTTT CASSSGPRSTEAFF TRBV7-2 - TRBJ1-1 -